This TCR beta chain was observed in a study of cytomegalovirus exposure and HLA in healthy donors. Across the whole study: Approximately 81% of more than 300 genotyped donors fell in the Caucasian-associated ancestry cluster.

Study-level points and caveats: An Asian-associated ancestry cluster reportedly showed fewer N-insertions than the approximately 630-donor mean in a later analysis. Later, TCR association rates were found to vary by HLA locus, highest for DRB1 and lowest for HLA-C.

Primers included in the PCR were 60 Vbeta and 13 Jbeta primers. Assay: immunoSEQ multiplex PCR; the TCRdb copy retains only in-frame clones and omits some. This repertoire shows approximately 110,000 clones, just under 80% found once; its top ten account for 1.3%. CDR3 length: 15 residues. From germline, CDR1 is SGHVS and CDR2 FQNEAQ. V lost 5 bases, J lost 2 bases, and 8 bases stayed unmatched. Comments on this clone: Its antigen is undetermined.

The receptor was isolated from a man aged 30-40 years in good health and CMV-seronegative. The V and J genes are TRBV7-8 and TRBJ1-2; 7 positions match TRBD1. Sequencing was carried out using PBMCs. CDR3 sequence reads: CASSQTGAPNYGYTF. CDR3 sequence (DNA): TGTGCCAGCAGCCAAACAGGGGCCCCGAACTATGGCTACACCTTC.